The 30 T cell receptor beta chains below come from one sample, sequenced in a study of tumor and adjacent non-tumor tissue in lung cancer. TCRbeta libraries were built with three rounds of nested PCR, modified from ARM-PCR. TCRdb reprocessed the multiplex PCR reads with MiXCR, giving one entry per CDR3 protein. This table holds roughly 70,000 distinct CDR3 sequences, under 70% found once. This sample's RNA came from whole unsorted tissue. The normal lung tissue was taken more than 3 cm from the tumor edge. The sequenced material came from distant non-tumor lung tissue. All receptors derive from a woman aged 45 to 65 with non-small cell lung cancer.

This clonotype was observed a handful of times. This chain connects TRBV5-1 to TRBJ2-1; 9 positions agree with TRBD1. CDR1 SGHRS and CDR2 YFSETQ come from the germline V gene. The CDR3 covers 15 residues. Unmatched junction bases numbered 5, after V lost 4 bases and J lost 3 bases. CDR3 DNA: TGCGCCAGCAGCCCCGGGACAGGGAGCTACAATGAGCAGTTCTTC. Its translation: CASSPGTGSYNEQFF.

On this clonotype: The junction does not match germline at one end; this may be a read error. The gene calls are TRBV11-2 and TRBJ1-2; D not certain. In germline, CDR1 is SGHAT, CDR2 FQNNGV. The CDR3 spans 14 residues. CDR3 residues: CPSSLDGTDYGYTF. CDR3 DNA: TGTCCCAGCAGCTTAGATGGAACAGACTATGGCTACACCTTC.

In its sample, this clonotype was seen many times. The gene calls are TRBV6-5 and TRBJ1-5; 9 bases are a match to TRBD1. The ends lost 6 bases at V and 4 bases at J; junction bases unmatched: 1. This CDR3 has 13 amino acids. Germline CDR1 and CDR2: MNHEY and SVGAGI. CDR3: CASRDRGNQPQHF. CDR3 DNA sequence: TGTGCCAGCAGGGACAGGGGAAATCAGCCCCAGCATTTT.

As concerns this clonotype: This sequence may be a read error, since a much larger clone differs from it by one base. This chain links TRBV28 with TRBJ2-3, with a weak D call TRBD2 (7 bases). Germline V CDR1 and CDR2: MDHEN, SYDVKM. Between the trimmed V and J ends, which lost 5 bases and 4 bases, there was a span of 19 bases. The CDR3 is made up of 16 amino acids. CDR3: CASSTSTAGAPDTQYF. The DNA for the CDR3 is TGTGCCAGCAGTACCAGTACTGCGGGGGCCCCAGATACGCAGTATTTT.

The rearrangement joins TRBV11-1 to TRBJ2-7, with D possibly TRBD1 on 6 matching bases. Germline V gives CDR1 SGHAT, CDR2 FQDESV (reference sequence). The ends were cut back, 4 bases at V and 9 bases at J, with 22 bases in the middle. The CDR3 sequence is 15 residues long. The CDR3: CASSSIGSTVDRQYF. DNA for the CDR3: TGTGCCAGCAGCTCGATAGGGTCGACAGTGGACAGGCAGTACTTC.

Comment on this clonotype: Compared with germline, one end of the junction differs, possibly owing to a read error. J is TRBJ2-1 and V is TRBV11-2, with TRBD2 as a possible D gene (7 bases). The CDR3 spans 16 residues. CDR1 is SGHAT, CDR2 FQNNGV, per germline. The CDR3, as DNA: TGTACCAGTAGCGAACTACTAGGGGGAGGGGGGAATGAGGAGTTCTTC. As protein: CTSSELLGGGGNEEFF.

Note on this clonotype: At one boundary the junction diverges from the germline segment, which might be a read error. The chain couples TRBV6-1 to TRBJ1-1, with unresolved D. The CDR3 consists of 12 residues. Germline V lookup: CDR1 MNHNS, CDR2 SASEGT. The CDR3 nucleotides read TGTGCTAGCAGTGCGGACTGCTCTGAAGCTTTCTTT. Encoded protein: CASSADCSEAFF.

About this clonotype itself: Given the absence of the conserved phenylalanine or tryptophan at the CDR3 end, a read error is likely. The rearrangement uses TRBV11-2 and TRBJ2-1; TRBD2 is a possible D gene (5 bases). Germline V gene data show CDR1 as SGHAT and CDR2 as FQNNGV. The CDR3 is 14 amino acids. The DNA of the CDR3 is TGTGCCAGTAGCTTCCTAGCCCAGTACAATGAGCAGTTCTTA. It translates to CASSFLAQYNEQFL.

As for this clonotype: Since a much larger clone is just one base distant, this may be a read error. V and J are TRBV6-5 and TRBJ2-7, with 8 bases lining up with TRBD2. Germline trimming cut 5 bases from V and 2 bases from J; bases unmatched to any gene: 5. Germline assignment: CDR1 MNHEY and CDR2 SVGAGI. The CDR3 loop spans 14 amino acids. The CDR3 loop reads CASSLTSETYEQYF. The CDR3 DNA reads TGTGCCAGCAGTCTGACTAGCGAAACCTACGAGCAGTACTTC.

There are a few counts of this clonotype. A much bigger clone sits one base away, suggesting this may be a read error. This chain links TRBV12-3 or TRBV12-4 with TRBJ1-1, with D unresolved. CDR3 length: 12 amino acids. In DNA, the CDR3 is TGTGCCAGCAGCATATCTTTGGGTGAAGTTTTCTTT. Protein sequence: CASSISLGEVFF.

On this clonotype itself: The junction and the germline gene differ at one end; a read error may be behind it. V usage is TRBV6-1 and J usage is TRBJ2-2; D remains unclear. CDR3 length: 16 residues. Germline V CDR1 and CDR2: MNHNS, SASEGT. The CDR3 here is CASMRFSAVNAGELFF. Written as DNA, the CDR3 is TGTGCCAGCATGCGGTTTTCTGCAGTGAACGCCGGGGAGCTGTTTTTT.

This clonotype has at least ten counts. The chain recombines TRBV4-1 with TRBJ1-4; TRBD1 aligns across 9 bases. Trimming took 4 bases from V and 8 from J; bases not matched to a gene: 8. The CDR3 totals 15 residues. Germline V gene sequence: CDR1 MGHRA, CDR2 YSYEKL. For the CDR3, the DNA is TGCGCCAGCAGCCCCCACAGGGGGCTTGAGGAAAAACTGTTTTTT. This translates into CASSPHRGLEEKLFF.

Points on this clonotype: At one end the junction does not follow the germline gene, possibly because of a read error. V usage is TRBV7-3 and J usage is TRBJ2-7; D is perhaps TRBD1 (6 bases). Germline V lookup: CDR1 SGHTA, CDR2 FQGTGA. CDR3 length equals 14 residues. The CDR3 coding sequence is TGTGCCAGTAGCTTAGGGGCAGGGGAATACAAGCAGTACTTC. Translation: CASSLGAGEYKQYF.

On this clonotype itself: This may stem from a read error, because a much larger clone lies one nucleotide away. V usage is TRBV6-1 and J usage is TRBJ1-1; D is ambiguous. Trimming left V 7 bases short and J 0 bases short, with 9 bases between. The germline gives CDR1 MNHNS, CDR2 SASEGT. The CDR3 length is 13 residues. The CDR3 region has the DNA TGTGCCAGCATCCTGGACCTGAACACTGAAGCTTTCTTT. Its protein product is CASILDLNTEAFF.

Points on this clonotype: A single base separates this from a much larger clone, so it may be a read error. This rearrangement joins TRBV29-1 to TRBJ2-5, with D tentatively TRBD1 (5 bases). Per the germline V gene, CDR1 is SQVTM and CDR2 is ANQGSEA. The CDR3 loop spans 16 amino acids. The CDR3 nucleotides are TGCATCGTCTCGGACACCTATCACCCAGGGCAAGAGACCCAGTACTTC. Its protein product is CIVSDTYHPGQETQYF.

For this clonotype: Germline is not matched at one junction end, which may reflect a read error. The chain recombines TRBV28 with TRBJ1-1; D call uncertain. The CDR3 runs 13 residues. Germline V gene lookup returns CDR1 MDHEN and CDR2 SYDVKM. The CDR3 DNA sequence: TGTGCCAGCAGTTTATCCCAGTACACTGAAGCTTTGTTT. Translating it yields CASSLSQYTEALF.

Regarding this clonotype: Compared with germline, one end of the junction differs, possibly owing to a read error. V is TRBV11-2 and J is TRBJ2-1, with D maybe TRBD2 (5 bases). The CDR3 is 12 residues long. Germline lookup yields CDR1 SGHAT and CDR2 FQNNGV. As DNA, the CDR3 is TGTTCCAGTAGCTCAGAGCGGAGTTCGGAGTTCTTC. Translation: CSSSSERSSEFF.

This clonotype was detected many times. V is TRBV4-3 and J is TRBJ2-7; 8 bases are shared with TRBD1. The junction had 4 bases not matched to a gene; V was cut back by 5 bases and J by 1 base. Germline assignment: CDR1 LGHNA and CDR2 YSLEER. This CDR3 is built from 14 residues. The CDR3 region has the DNA TGCGCCAGCAGCGACTACAGGGGGTCCTACGAGCAGTACTTC. Amino acids: CASSDYRGSYEQYF.

The genes are TRBV21-1 and TRBJ1-1. TRBV21-1 is given as a pseudogene. This CDR3 has 12 amino acids. This chain's CDR3 is CASSKVQVEAFF. Written as DNA, the CDR3 is TGTGCCAGCAGCAAGGTGCAGGTTGAGGCTTTCTTT.

Regarding this clonotype: One base away lies a much larger clone, so this may be a sequencing read error. This chain links TRBV5-6 with TRBJ2-1, with TRBD2 matching over 16 bases. This CDR3 is built from 19 residues. Germline V lookup: CDR1 SGHDT, CDR2 YYEEEE. The DNA of the CDR3 is TGTACCAGCAGCTTGTCTGTAGGGGGACTAGCGGGGGGGTACAATGAGCAGTTCTTC. Its protein is CTSSLSVGGLAGGYNEQFF. The full variable domain, in which reference TRBV5-6 and TRBJ2-1 provide the parts outside the CDR3, is DAGVTQSPTHLIKTRGQQVTLRCSPKSGHDTVSWYQQALGQGPQFIFQYYEEEERQRGNFPDRFSGHQFPNYSSELNVNALLLGDSALYLCTSSLSVGGLAGGYNEQFFGPGTRLTVL.

To note about this clonotype: The junction and the germline gene differ at one end; a read error may be behind it. This sequence joins TRBV12-3 or TRBV12-4 and TRBJ2-1, with D perhaps given as TRBD1 or TRBD2 (5 bases each). This CDR3 region has 14 residues. The CDR3 nucleotides are TGTGCCAGCAATTTAGAGGGGCCCCACAATGAGCGGTTCTTC. Translation gives CASNLEGPHNERFF.

Remarks on this clonotype: The final CDR3 position lacks the conserved phenylalanine or tryptophan, pointing to a likely read error. This chain uses TRBV11-2 with TRBJ1-5; the D is unclear. The V gene's germline CDR1 is SGHAT and CDR2 FQNNGV. The CDR3 is made up of 15 amino acids. Written as DNA, the CDR3 is TGTGCCAGCAGCTTAACGGGCCGAGGCAATCAGCCTCAGCATTAT. Residues: CASSLTGRGNQPQHY.

The J gene is TRBJ2-1, the V gene TRBV11-2; TRBD2 matches at 14 bases. Germline CDR1 SGHAT, CDR2 FQNNGV. There are 17 residues in the CDR3. CDR3 sequence reads: CVSSSESGLAGVDEQFF. As DNA, the CDR3 is TGTGTCAGTAGCTCAGAGTCGGGACTAGCGGGAGTCGATGAGCAGTTCTTC.

This clonotype turned up a few times. Compared with germline, one end of the junction differs, possibly owing to a read error. The chain employs TRBV11-1 and TRBJ1-1; D unresolved. Per germline, CDR1 SGHAT and CDR2 FQDESV (reference sequence). This CDR3 spans 14 amino acids. As DNA, the CDR3 is TGTGCCAACAGCTTGAAGGAGTTGAACACTGAAGATCTCTTT. The encoded protein is CANSLKELNTEDLF.

This clonotype was observed a few times. The gene calls are TRBV13 and TRBJ2-1; no firm D call. Per the germline V gene, CDR1 is PRHDT and CDR2 is FYEKMQ (reference sequence). V shed 7 bases and J shed 4 bases, with 17 bases lying between them. The CDR3 loop spans 15 amino acids. CDR3 residues: CASTHSPGPYNEQFF. The CDR3 bases are TGTGCCAGCACCCATTCCCCCGGGCCATACAATGAGCAGTTCTTC.

In the case of this clonotype: A much bigger clone sits one base away, suggesting this may be a read error. The CDR3 region is CVSSYSSSRDNEQFF. CDR3 nucleotides: TGTGTCAGCAGTTACTCAAGTAGTAGGGACAATGAGCAGTTCTTC. The chain links TRBV6-2 or TRBV6-3 to TRBJ2-1; D gene uncertain. The CDR3 runs 15 residues. CDR1 MNHEY and CDR2 SVGEGT come from the germline V gene.

In the case of this clonotype: This may arise from a read error, as a much more abundant clone is one base away. The chain carries TRBV12-3 or TRBV12-4 and TRBJ1-5, with D maybe TRBD1 (6 bases). This CDR3 is 13 amino acids long. The CDR3: CTSSNTGRQPQHF. The CDR3 nucleotides are TGTACCAGCAGTAATACAGGGAGACAGCCCCAGCATTTT.

The chain couples TRBV6-1 to TRBJ2-5, with D possibly TRBD1 on 5 matching bases. V lost 7 bases and J 4 bases, leaving 19 bases between the germline ends. The CDR3 has 15 amino acids. Germline loops: CDR1 MNHNS, CDR2 SASEGT. The CDR3 DNA reads as TGTGCCAGCAACTGGGGCACTCGTAGAGGAGAGACCCAGTACTTC. This encodes CASNWGTRRGETQYF.

Turning to this clonotype: A read error may be the cause here, since a much bigger clone is one base away. The rearrangement joins TRBV6-1 to TRBJ1-5, with D possibly matching TRBD1 (5 bases). The V end lost 2 bases, the J end lost 9 bases, and 14 bases lay between the germline ends. The CDR3 contains 14 residues. Germline V gene lookup returns CDR1 MNHNS and CDR2 SASEGT. The CDR3 sequence: CASSESGASPPQHF. The CDR3 DNA reads TGTGCCAGCAGTGAAAGCGGGGCGAGTCCGCCCCAGCATTTT.

This chain links TRBV4-2 with TRBJ1-2; weak D call: TRBD1 (6 bases). Germline V gene data show CDR1 as LGHNA and CDR2 as YNFKEQ. V was clipped by 0 bases and J by 11 bases, with 25 bases between them. This CDR3 comprises 17 residues. The CDR3 loop reads CASSQDSSQGGYYGYTF. CDR3 nucleotide sequence: TGTGCCAGCAGCCAAGATTCCTCCCAAGGGGGATACTACGGATACACCTTC.